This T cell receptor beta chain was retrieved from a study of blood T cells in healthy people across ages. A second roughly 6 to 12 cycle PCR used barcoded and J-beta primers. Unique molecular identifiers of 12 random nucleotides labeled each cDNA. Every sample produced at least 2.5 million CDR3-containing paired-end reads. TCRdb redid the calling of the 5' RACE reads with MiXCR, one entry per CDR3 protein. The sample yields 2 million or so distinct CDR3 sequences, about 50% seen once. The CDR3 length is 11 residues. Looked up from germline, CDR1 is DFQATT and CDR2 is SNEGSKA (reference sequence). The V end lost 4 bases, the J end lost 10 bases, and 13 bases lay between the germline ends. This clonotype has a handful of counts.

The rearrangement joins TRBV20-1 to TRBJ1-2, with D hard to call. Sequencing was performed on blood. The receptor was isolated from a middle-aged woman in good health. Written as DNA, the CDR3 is TGCAGTGCTAATATAGCGGGAGCCTACACCTTC. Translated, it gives CSANIAGAYTF.